Listed below are T cell receptor beta chains from one sample, sequenced in a study of T cell repertoires in cytomegalovirus infection. TCRdb analysed the reads with MiXCR anew, one entry per CDR3 protein. The sample contains 650,000 to 850,000 distinct CDR3 sequences, almost 30% of which appear only once. Their antigens are not known. The sample here was cultured CD8+ T cells from PBMCs, taken from culture after CMV antigen stimulation. These receptors were obtained from a human donor in good health (CMV status not recorded). Some clones in this sample may be carry-over from other donors' samples. The CDR3 runs from the conserved cysteine through the conserved F or W. The D gene is left open where the match is weak. The listing skips clone size in some rows; elsewhere it reads once, few, many or a size class.

size | J | D | V | DNA | CDR3
once | TRBJ2-4 | TRBD1 | TRBV20-1 | TGCAGTGCTAGGGACAGGGACCTAGCCAAAAACATTCAGTACTTC | CSARDRDLAKNIQYF
. | TRBJ1-4 | . | TRBV2 | TGTGCCAGCATCTCTAGCGGGGGGCGCGGAAGTGAAAAACTGTTTTTT | CASISSGGRGSEKLFF
few | TRBJ2-1 | TRBD2 | TRBV12-3/TRBV12-4 | TGTGCCAGCAGCATTCCCGGACTAGCGGGGGACAATGAGCAGTTCTTC | CASSIPGLAGDNEQFF
. | TRBJ1-2 | . | TRBV28 | TGTGCCACCTTGGGGAGGGTGGGGTGGTATGGCTACACCTTC | CATLGRVGWYGYTF
many | TRBJ2-7 | TRBD2 | TRBV7-2 | TGTGCCAGCAGCTTGGGTAGCGGGGGCCCCTACGAGCAGTACTTC | CASSLGSGGPYEQYF
few | TRBJ2-3 | . | TRBV14 | TGTGCCAGCAGCCACTATAGAAGCACAGATACGCAGTATTTT | CASSHYRSTDTQYF
. | TRBJ2-7 | . | TRBV5-1 | TGCGCCAGCAAAGGAGAGACCTACGAGCAGTACTTC | CASKGETYEQYF
. | TRBJ2-7 | . | TRBV7-4 | TGTGCCAGCAGCCCCAGCGACAGTTTTGGGTCCTACGAGCAGTACTTC | CASSPSDSFGSYEQYF
once | TRBJ2-1 | . | TRBV29-1 | TGCAGCACCCTGACCAATGAGCAGTTCTTC | CSTLTNEQFF
many | TRBJ1-2 | . | TRBV5-1 | TGCGCCAGCAGCCCTGGGGACATCGAGACTGGCTACACCTTC | CASSPGDIETGYTF
few | TRBJ2-3 | . | TRBV10-3 | TGTGCCATCGGGGCGTACCGCACAGATACGCAGTATTTT | CAIGAYRTDTQYF